The clone carrying this T cell receptor (beta chain) was observed at least ten times. Its specificity is unknown. Construction of TCR beta libraries relied on iRepertoire HTBI primers and on Arm-PCR targeting CDR3 regions. TCRdb re-analysed the multiplex PCR reads in MiXCR, keeping a single row per CDR3 protein. The sample has fewer than 650,000 distinct CDR3 sequences, 15% to 20% seen once. V shed 4 bases and J 4 bases; nucleotides not matched to a gene: 11. The CDR3 totals 16 residues. Germline values: CDR1 MDHEN, CDR2 SYDVKM. The sample's time point: newly diagnosed GD, antithyroid drugs for less than 3 months. Extracted PBMC RNA gave rise to the TCR library. The sample is drawn from a study of regulatory T cells in long-lasting Graves disease. Findings and caveats of the study: TRBV28 was favored in persistent disease, as were TRBJ1-2 and TRBJ2-5.

These sequences were also reported in another study, on T cells in Graves' hyperthyroidism and ophthalmopathy.

The gene calls are TRBV28 and TRBJ1-1; 8 bases line up with TRBD1. The receptor comes from a young woman with Graves disease. Sequencing used peripheral blood mononuclear cells (PBMCs), obtained at new diagnosis, from a patient treated with antithyroid drugs. CDR3 amino acids: CASSSQGASEVTEAFF. CDR3 nucleotides: TGTGCCAGCAGTTCCCAGGGGGCGTCCGAGGTCACTGAAGCTTTCTTT. The whole variable domain, remainder taken from reference TRBV28 and TRBJ1-1, is DVKVTQSSRYLVKRTGEKVFLECVQDMDHENMFWYRQDPGLGLRLIYFSYDVKMKEKGDIPEGYSVSREKKERFSLILESASTNQTSMYLCASSSQGASEVTEAFFGQGTRLTVV.